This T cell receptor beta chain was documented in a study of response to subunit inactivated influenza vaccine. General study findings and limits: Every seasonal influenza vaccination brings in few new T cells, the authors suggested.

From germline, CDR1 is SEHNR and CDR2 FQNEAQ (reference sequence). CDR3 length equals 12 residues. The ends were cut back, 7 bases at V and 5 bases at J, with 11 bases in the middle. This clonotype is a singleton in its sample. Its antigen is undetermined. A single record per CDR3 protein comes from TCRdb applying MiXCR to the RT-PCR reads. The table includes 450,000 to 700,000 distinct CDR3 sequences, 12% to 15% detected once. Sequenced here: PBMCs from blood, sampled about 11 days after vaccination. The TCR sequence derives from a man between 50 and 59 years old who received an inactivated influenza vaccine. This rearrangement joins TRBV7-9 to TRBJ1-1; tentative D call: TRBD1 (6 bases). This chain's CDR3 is CASILGGTEAFF. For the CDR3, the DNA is TGTGCCAGCATCCTAGGGGGGACTGAAGCTTTCTTT. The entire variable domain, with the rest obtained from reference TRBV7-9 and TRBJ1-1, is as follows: DTGVSQNPRHKITKRGQNVTFRCDPISEHNRLYWYRQTLGQGPEFLTYFQNEAQLEKSRLLSDRFSAERPKGSFSTLEIQRTEQGDSAMYLCASILGGTEAFFGQGTRLTVV.